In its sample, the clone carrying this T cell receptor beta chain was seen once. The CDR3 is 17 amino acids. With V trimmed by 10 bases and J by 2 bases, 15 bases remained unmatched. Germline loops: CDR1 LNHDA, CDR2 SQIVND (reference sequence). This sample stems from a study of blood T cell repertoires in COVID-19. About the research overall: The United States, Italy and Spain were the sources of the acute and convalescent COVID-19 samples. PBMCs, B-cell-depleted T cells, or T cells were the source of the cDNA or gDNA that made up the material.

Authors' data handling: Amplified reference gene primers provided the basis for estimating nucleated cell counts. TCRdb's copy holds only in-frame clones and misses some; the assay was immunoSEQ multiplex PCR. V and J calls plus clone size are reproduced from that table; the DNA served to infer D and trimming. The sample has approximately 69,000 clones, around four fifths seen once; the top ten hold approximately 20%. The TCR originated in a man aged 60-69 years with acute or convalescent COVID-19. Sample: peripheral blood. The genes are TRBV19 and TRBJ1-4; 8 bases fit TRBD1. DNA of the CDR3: TGTGCCACTACTAACAGGGGGGGCTTCGCGACTAATGAAAAACTGTTTTTT. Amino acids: CATTNRGGFATNEKLFF.